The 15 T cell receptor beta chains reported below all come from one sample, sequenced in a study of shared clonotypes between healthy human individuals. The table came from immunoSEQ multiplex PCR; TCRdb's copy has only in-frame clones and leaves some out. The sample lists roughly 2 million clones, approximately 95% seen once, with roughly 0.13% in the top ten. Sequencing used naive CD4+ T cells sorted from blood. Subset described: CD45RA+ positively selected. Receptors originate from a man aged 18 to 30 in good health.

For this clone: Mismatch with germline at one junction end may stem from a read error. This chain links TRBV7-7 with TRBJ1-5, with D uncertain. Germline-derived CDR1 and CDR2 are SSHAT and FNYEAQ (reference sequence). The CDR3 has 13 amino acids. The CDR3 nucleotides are TGTGCTAGCAGCTTAGGGTGGAATCAGCCCCAGCATTTT. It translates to CASSLGWNQPQHF.

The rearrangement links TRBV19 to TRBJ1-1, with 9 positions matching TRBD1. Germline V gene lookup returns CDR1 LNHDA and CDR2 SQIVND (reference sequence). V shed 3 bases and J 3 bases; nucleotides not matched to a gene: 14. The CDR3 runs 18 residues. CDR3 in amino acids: CASSMVFGTGRGYTEAFF. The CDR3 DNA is TGTGCCAGTAGTATGGTGTTCGGGACAGGGAGAGGTTACACTGAAGCTTTCTTT. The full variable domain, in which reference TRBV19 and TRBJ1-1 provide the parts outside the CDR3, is DGGITQSPKYLFRKEGQNVTLSCEQNLNHDAMYWYRQDPGQGLRLIYYSQIVNDFQKGDIAEGYSVSREKKESFPLTVTSAQKNPTAFYLCASSMVFGTGRGYTEAFFGQGTRLTVV.

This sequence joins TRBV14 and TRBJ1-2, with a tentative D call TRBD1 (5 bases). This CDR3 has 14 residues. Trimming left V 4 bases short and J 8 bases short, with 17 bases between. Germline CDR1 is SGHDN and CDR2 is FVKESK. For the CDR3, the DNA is TGTGCCAGCAGCCGAACCGGGGCGGGAGGAGGCTACACCTTC. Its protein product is CASSRTGAGGGYTF.

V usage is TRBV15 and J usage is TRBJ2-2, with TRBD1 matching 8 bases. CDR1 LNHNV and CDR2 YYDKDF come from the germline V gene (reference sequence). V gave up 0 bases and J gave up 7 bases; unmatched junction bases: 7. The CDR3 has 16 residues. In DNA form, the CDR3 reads TGTGCCACCAGCAGAGATCCCCAGGGGGCGGTCGGGGAGCTGTTTTTT. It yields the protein CATSRDPQGAVGELFF.

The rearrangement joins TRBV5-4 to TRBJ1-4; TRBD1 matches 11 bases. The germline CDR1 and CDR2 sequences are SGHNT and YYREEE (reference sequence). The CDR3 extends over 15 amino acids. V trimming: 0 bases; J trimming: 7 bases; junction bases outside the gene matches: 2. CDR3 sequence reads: CASSLGTGGFEKLFF. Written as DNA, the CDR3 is TGTGCCAGCAGCTTGGGGACAGGGGGCTTTGAAAAACTGTTTTTT.

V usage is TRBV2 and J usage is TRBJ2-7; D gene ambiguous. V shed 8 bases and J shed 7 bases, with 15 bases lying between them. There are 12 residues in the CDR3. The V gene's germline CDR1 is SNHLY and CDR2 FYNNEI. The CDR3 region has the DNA TGTGCCAGCCATTCGGAGTGGGGTGAGCAGTACTTC. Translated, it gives CASHSEWGEQYF.

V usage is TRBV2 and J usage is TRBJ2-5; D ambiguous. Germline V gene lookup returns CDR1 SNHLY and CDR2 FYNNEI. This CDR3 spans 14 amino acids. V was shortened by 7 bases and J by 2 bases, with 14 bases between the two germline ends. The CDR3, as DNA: TGTGCCAGCAATGGAAGGGTCAGTCAAGAGACCCAGTACTTC. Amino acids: CASNGRVSQETQYF.

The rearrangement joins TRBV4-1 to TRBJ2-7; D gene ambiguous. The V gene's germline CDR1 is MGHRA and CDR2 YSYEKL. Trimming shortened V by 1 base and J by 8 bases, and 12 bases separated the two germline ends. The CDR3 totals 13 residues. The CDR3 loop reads CASSQGQSAKQYF. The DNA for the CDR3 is TGCGCCAGCAGCCAAGGACAATCTGCAAAGCAGTACTTC.

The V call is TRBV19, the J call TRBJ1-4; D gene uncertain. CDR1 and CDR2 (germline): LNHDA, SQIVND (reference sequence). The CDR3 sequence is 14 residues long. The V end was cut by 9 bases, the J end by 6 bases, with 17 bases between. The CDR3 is CASGTVAGYEKLFF. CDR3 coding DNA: TGTGCCAGCGGCACAGTGGCGGGTTATGAAAAACTGTTTTTT. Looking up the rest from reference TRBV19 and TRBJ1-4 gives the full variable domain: DGGITQSPKYLFRKEGQNVTLSCEQNLNHDAMYWYRQDPGQGLRLIYYSQIVNDFQKGDIAEGYSVSREKKESFPLTVTSAQKNPTAFYLCASGTVAGYEKLFFGSGTQLSVL.

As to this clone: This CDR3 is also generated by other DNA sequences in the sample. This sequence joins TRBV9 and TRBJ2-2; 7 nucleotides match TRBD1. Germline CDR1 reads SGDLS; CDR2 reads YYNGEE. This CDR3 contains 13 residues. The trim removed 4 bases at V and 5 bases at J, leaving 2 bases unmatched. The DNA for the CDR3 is TGTGCCAGCAGCTCCAGGGGGACCGGGGAGCTGTTTTTT. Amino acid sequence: CASSSRGTGELFF.

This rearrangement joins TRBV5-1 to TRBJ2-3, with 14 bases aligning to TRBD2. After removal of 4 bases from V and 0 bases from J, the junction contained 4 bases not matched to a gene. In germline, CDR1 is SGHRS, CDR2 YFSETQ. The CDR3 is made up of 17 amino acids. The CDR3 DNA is TGCGCCAGCAGCCGCGGGACTAGCGGGAGTAGCACAGATACGCAGTATTTT. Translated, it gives CASSRGTSGSSTDTQYF.

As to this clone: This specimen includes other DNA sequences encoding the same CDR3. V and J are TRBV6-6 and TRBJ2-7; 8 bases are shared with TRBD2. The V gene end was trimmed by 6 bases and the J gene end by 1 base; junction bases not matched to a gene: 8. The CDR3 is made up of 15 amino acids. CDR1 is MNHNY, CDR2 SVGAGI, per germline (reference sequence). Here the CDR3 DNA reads TGTGCCAGCAGGCCTACTAGCGGATCTTCCTACGAGCAGTACTTC. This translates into CASRPTSGSSYEQYF.

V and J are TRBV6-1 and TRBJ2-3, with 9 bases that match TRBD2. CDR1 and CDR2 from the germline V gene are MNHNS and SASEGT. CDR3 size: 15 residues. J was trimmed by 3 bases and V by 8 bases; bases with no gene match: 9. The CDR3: CASERGGRGTDTQYF. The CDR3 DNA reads TGTGCCAGCGAAAGGGGCGGGAGGGGGACAGATACGCAGTATTTT.

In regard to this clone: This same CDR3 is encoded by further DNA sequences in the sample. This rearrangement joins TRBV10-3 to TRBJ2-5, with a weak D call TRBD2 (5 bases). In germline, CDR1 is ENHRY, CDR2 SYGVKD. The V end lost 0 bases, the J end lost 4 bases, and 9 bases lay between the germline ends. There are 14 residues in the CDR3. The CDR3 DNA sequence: TGTGCCATCAGTGAGTCGGCGGGCCGAGAGACCCAGTACTTC. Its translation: CAISESAGRETQYF.

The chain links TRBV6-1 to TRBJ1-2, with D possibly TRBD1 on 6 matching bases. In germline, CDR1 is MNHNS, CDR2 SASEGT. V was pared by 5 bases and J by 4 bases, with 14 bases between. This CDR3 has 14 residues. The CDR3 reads CASSPLDSSYGYTF. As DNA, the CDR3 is TGTGCCAGCAGTCCCCTGGACAGTTCCTATGGCTACACCTTC.